The sample holds one count of the clone carrying this TCR beta chain. Its matching antigen is unknown. This entry is derived from a study of shared clonotypes between healthy human individuals. Study information: Aged between 18 and 49, the donors were a couple of women and three men. Findings and caveats of the study: Memory subsets generally showed smaller estimated richness than naive subsets did. Relative to clonotypes present in all four donors, those not shared had lower generation probabilities.

V shed 6 bases, J shed 2 bases, and the junction held 5 bases outside the gene matches. Germline-derived CDR1 and CDR2 are SNHLY and FYNNEI. The CDR3 contains 15 residues. The genomic DNA of each subset was split evenly across several immunoSEQ plates. Some clones are missing from TCRdb's copy, which holds only in-frame ones; the method was immunoSEQ multiplex PCR. This sample yields a few million clones, of which about 90% are seen a single time; 0.37% belongs to the top ten. This rearrangement joins TRBV2 to TRBJ2-5, with 11 bases lining up with TRBD2. Sequenced input: naive CD4+ T cells from PBMCs. The subset was: CD45RA+ positively selected. This receptor was taken from a man aged 18-30 years in good health. Some clones in this sample may be carry-over from other donors' samples. The CDR3 region has the DNA TGTGCCAGCAGGACGGGACTAGCGGTGCAAGAGACCCAGTACTTC. It translates to CASRTGLAVQETQYF.